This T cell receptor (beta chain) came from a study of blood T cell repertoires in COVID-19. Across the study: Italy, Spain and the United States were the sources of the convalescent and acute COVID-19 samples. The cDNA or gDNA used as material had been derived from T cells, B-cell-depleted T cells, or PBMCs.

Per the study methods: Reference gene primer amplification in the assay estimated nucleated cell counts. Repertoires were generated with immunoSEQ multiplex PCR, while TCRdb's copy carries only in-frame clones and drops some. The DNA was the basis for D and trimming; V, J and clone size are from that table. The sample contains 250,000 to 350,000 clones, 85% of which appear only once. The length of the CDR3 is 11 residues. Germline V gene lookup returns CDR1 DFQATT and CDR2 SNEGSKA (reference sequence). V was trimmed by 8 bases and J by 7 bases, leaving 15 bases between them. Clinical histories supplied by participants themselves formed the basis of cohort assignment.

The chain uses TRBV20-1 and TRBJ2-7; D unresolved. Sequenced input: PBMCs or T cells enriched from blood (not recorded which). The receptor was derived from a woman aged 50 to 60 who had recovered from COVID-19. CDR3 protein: CSLKKAREQYF. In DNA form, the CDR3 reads TGCAGTCTAAAGAAGGCGAGGGAGCAGTACTTC.